The 12 T cell receptor beta chains reported below all come from one sample, sequenced in a study of blood T cell dynamics during melanoma immunotherapy. As to time point: pre-treatment baseline. Produced via immunoSEQ multiplex PCR; TCRdb's table is partial and in-frame only. Of more than 10,000 clones listed, nearly 90% are singletons. Sequencing was performed on blood, taken from a patient treated with checkpoint blockade. The receptors stem from a human donor with melanoma.

The V gene is TRBV4-3, the J gene TRBJ2-3; 8 bases are shared with TRBD2. Germline V gives CDR1 LGHNA, CDR2 YSLEER. CDR3 length equals 16 residues. Trimming at V came to 4 bases and at J to 0 bases, leaving 6 bases not matched to a gene. CDR3 in amino acids: CASSPGTSASTDTQYF. CDR3 DNA: TGCGCCAGCAGCCCTGGGACTAGTGCTAGCACAGATACGCAGTATTTT.

The chain joins TRBV2 to TRBJ2-3, with D possibly called TRBD1 or TRBD2 (5 bases each). This CDR3 is 14 amino acids long. Germline V gives CDR1 SNHLY, CDR2 FYNNEI. The V end lost 1 base, the J end lost 2 bases, and 7 bases lay between the germline ends. Here the CDR3 reads CASSEGGVTDTQYF. The CDR3 nucleotides read TGTGCCAGCAGTGAAGGAGGGGTCACAGATACGCAGTATTTT. The full variable domain, completed using reference TRBV2 and TRBJ2-3, is EPEVTQTPSHQVTQMGQEVILRCVPISNHLYFYWYRQILGQKVEFLVSFYNNEISEKSEIFDDQFSVERPDGSNFTLKIRSTKLEDSAMYFCASSEGGVTDTQYFGPGTRLTVL.

This chain connects TRBV6-5 to TRBJ1-5; D is unclear. With 7 bases removed from V and 4 bases from J, the gap between germline ends came to 8 bases. CDR1 MNHEY and CDR2 SVGAGI come from the germline V gene. The CDR3 sequence is 12 residues long. For the CDR3, the DNA is TGTGCCAGCAACAGAGGTAATCAGCCCCAGCATTTT. This sequence encodes CASNRGNQPQHF.

J is TRBJ1-1 and V is TRBV5-5, with D tentatively TRBD1 (6 bases). The V gene's germline CDR1 is SGHKS and CDR2 YYEKEE (reference sequence). Trimming shortened V by 4 bases and J by 1 base, and 17 bases separated the two germline ends. The CDR3 runs 16 residues. The CDR3 nucleotides read TGTGCCAGCAGCCAGAACAGGGTAAATAGGAACACTGAAGCTTTCTTT. Residues: CASSQNRVNRNTEAFF.

The chain recombines TRBV5-1 with TRBJ2-1; tentatively, D is TRBD2 (6 bases). Trimming removed 4 bases from V and 12 bases from J, with 17 bases in between. CDR3 length: 13 amino acids. CDR1 SGHRS and CDR2 YFSETQ come from the germline V gene. CDR3 nucleotide sequence: TGCGCCAGCAGCGAGGTAGGACTATTAGGGCAGTTCTTC. As protein: CASSEVGLLGQFF.

CDR3 DNA sequence: TGTGCCAGCAGTTGGACTAGCGAGGATACGCAGTATTTT. Amino acid sequence: CASSWTSEDTQYF. The chain is built from TRBV28 and TRBJ2-3; the match to TRBD2 covers 9 bases. Trimming took 4 bases from V and 6 from J; bases not matched to a gene: 2. This CDR3 contains 13 residues. Germline V gives CDR1 MDHEN, CDR2 SYDVKM.

The chain combines TRBV19 with TRBJ2-7; D is perhaps TRBD2 (5 bases). Germline CDR1 is LNHDA and CDR2 is SQIVND (reference sequence). The CDR3 totals 18 residues. Trimming removed 3 bases from V and 3 bases from J, with 24 bases in between. Here the CDR3 reads CASSISGVLQLGGYEQYF. The CDR3 DNA follows: TGTGCCAGTAGTATTAGTGGAGTCCTACAACTTGGAGGCTACGAGCAGTACTTC.

V gene TRBV6-6 combines with J gene TRBJ2-7; TRBD2 matches 13 bases. V gave up 4 bases and J gave up 5 bases; unmatched junction bases: 5. Germline CDR1 and CDR2: MNHNY and SVGAGI (reference sequence). This CDR3 region has 15 residues. The CDR3 here is CASSWGLAGPDEQYF. In nucleotides, the CDR3 is TGTGCCAGCAGTTGGGGACTAGCGGGACCAGACGAGCAGTACTTC.

V gene TRBV5-6 combines with J gene TRBJ1-3, with TRBD1 matching over 9 bases. The CDR3 is made up of 16 amino acids. CDR1 is SGHDT and CDR2 is YYEEEE in the germline V gene. Trimming cost V 3 bases and J 3 bases; bases outside gene matches: 7. CDR3 in DNA: TGTGCCAGCAGCTACCCCGGGACAGGGCTTGGAAACACCATATATTTT. This gives the protein CASSYPGTGLGNTIYF. Full variable domain (outside the CDR3, taken from reference TRBV5-6 and TRBJ1-3): DAGVTQSPTHLIKTRGQQVTLRCSPKSGHDTVSWYQQALGQGPQFIFQYYEEEERQRGNFPDRFSGHQFPNYSSELNVNALLLGDSALYLCASSYPGTGLGNTIYFGEGSWLTVV.

The V and J genes are TRBV5-6 and TRBJ1-2, with unresolved D. Between the trimmed V and J ends, which lost 2 bases and 0 bases, there was a span of 5 bases. The germline gives CDR1 SGHDT, CDR2 YYEEEE. The CDR3 spans 13 residues. CDR3 in amino acids: CASSFGTNYGYTF. CDR3 bases: TGTGCCAGCAGCTTCGGGACTAACTATGGCTACACCTTC.

This clone has a handful of counts. The gene calls are TRBV5-4 and TRBJ1-5; D ambiguous. The germline gives CDR1 SGHNT, CDR2 YYREEE (reference sequence). The V end lost 0 bases, the J end lost 0 bases, and 7 bases lay between the germline ends. The CDR3 spans 15 residues. CDR3 sequence reads: CASSLAPVSNQPQHF. The DNA of the CDR3 is TGTGCCAGCAGCTTGGCGCCAGTTAGCAATCAGCCCCAGCATTTT.

This chain joins TRBV19 and TRBJ1-4; possibly TRBD1 for D (6 bases). Germline-derived CDR1 and CDR2 are LNHDA and SQIVND (reference sequence). V shed 6 bases and J shed 3 bases, with 14 bases lying between them. The CDR3 extends over 15 amino acids. The CDR3 DNA reads as TGTGCCAGTAGCCTTACAGGGATCTCTAATGAAAAACTGTTTTTT. Protein sequence: CASSLTGISNEKLFF.